This T cell receptor beta chain was observed in a study of OX40 agonist ivuxolimab in advanced cancers. About the study: The patients received agonistic anti-OX40 (CD134) antibody ivuxolimab. The study, taken as a whole, reports: Expanded clones were, on average, more numerous among CD8+ T cells than CD4+.

Exclusion applied to patients with autoimmune disease history or systemic immunosuppression. Sampling of blood occurred at baseline, cycle 4 day 1, and cycle 7 day 1. As to this clone: Its matching antigen is unknown.

The table came from immunoSEQ multiplex PCR; TCRdb's copy has only in-frame clones and leaves some out. This table has about 36,000 clones, 74% appearing once. CDR1 is SQVTM, CDR2 ANQGSEA, per germline. The V and J ends lost 1 base and 2 bases respectively, with 2 bases between them. CDR3 size: 11 residues. The chain uses TRBV29-1 and TRBJ1-2; no firm D call. This specimen consisted of CD4+ or CD8+ T cells sorted from blood, obtained in a trial of the OX40 agonist ivuxolimab. The TCR was taken from an adult with an advanced solid tumor such as melanoma, head and neck, liver or kidney cancer. The CDR3 nucleotides read TGCAGCGTTGAAGGGAACTATGGCTACACCTTC. This translates into CSVEGNYGYTF.